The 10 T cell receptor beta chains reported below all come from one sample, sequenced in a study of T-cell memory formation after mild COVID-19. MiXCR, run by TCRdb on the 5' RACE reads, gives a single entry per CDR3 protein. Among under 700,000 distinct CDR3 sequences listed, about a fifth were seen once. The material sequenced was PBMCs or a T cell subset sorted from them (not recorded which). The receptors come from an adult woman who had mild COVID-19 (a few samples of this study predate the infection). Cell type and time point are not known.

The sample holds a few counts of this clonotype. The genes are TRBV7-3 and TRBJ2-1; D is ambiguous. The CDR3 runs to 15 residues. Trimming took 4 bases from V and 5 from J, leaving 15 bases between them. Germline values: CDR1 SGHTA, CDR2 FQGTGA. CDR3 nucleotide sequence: TGTGCCAGCAGCTCCGGTCACAAGACCAACAATGAGCAGTTCTTC. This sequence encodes CASSSGHKTNNEQFF.

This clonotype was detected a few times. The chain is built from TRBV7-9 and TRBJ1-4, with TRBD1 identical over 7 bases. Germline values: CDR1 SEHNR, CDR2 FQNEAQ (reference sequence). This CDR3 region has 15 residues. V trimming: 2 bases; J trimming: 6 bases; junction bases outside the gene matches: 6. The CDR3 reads CASSLRGQVDEKLFF. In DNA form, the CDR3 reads TGTGCCAGCAGCTTAAGAGGACAGGTGGATGAAAAACTGTTTTTT.

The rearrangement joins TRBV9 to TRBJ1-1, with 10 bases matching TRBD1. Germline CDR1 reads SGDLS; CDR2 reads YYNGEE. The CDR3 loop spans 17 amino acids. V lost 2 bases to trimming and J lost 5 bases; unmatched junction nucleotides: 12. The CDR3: CASSVNRDRGRNTEAFF. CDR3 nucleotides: TGTGCCAGCAGCGTCAACCGGGACAGGGGAAGGAATACTGAAGCTTTCTTT.

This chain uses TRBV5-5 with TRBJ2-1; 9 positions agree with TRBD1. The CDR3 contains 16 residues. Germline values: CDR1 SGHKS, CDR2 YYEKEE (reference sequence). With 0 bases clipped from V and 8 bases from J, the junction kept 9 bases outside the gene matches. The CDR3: CASSLGTGGARDEQFF. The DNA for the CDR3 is TGTGCCAGCAGCTTGGGTACAGGGGGCGCTCGGGATGAGCAGTTCTTC. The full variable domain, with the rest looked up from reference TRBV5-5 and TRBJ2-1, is DAGVTQSPTHLIKTRGQQVTLRCSPISGHKSVSWYQQVLGQGPQFIFQYYEKEERGRGNFPDRFSARQFPNYSSELNVNALLLGDSALYLCASSLGTGGARDEQFFGPGTRLTVL.

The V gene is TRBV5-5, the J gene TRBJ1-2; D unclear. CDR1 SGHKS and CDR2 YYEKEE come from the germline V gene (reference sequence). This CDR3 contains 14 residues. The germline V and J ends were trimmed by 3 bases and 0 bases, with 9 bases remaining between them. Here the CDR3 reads CASSYTDSNYGYTF. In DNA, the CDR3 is TGTGCCAGCAGCTACACAGATTCTAACTATGGCTACACCTTC. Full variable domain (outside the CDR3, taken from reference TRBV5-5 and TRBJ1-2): DAGVTQSPTHLIKTRGQQVTLRCSPISGHKSVSWYQQVLGQGPQFIFQYYEKEERGRGNFPDRFSARQFPNYSSELNVNALLLGDSALYLCASSYTDSNYGYTFGSGTRLTVV.

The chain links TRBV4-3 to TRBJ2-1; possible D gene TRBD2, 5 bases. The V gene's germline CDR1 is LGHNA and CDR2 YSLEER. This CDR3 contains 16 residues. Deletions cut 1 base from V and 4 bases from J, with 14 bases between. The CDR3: CASSQGSSYFYNEQFF. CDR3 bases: TGCGCCAGCAGCCAAGGTTCTAGCTATTTTTACAATGAGCAGTTCTTC.

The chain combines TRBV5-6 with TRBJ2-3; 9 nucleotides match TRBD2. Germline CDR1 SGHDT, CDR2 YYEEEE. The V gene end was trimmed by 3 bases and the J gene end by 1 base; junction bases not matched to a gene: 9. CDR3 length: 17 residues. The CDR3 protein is CASSSGWRGGRTDTQYF. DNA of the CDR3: TGTGCCAGCAGCTCCGGTTGGCGGGGGGGCCGCACAGATACGCAGTATTTT.

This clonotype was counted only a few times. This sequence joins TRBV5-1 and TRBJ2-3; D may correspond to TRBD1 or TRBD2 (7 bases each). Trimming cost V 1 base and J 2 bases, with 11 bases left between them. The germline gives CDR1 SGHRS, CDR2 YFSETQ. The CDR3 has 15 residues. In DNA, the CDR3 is TGCGCCAGCAGCTTGACAGGGGACTACACAGATACGCAGTATTTT. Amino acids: CASSLTGDYTDTQYF.

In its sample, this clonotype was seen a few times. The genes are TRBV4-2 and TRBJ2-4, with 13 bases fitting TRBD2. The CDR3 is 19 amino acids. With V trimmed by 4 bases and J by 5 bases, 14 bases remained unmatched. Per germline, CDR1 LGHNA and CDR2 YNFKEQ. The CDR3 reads CASSLTNDGTSGDQNIQYF. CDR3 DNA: TGTGCCAGCAGCCTAACCAACGACGGGACTAGCGGGGACCAAAACATTCAGTACTTC.

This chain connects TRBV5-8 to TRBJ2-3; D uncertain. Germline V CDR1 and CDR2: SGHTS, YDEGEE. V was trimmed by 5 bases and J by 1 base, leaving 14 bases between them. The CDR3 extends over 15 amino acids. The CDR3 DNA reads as TGTGCCAGCAGTTCGATCGAGAAGGGCACAGATACGCAGTATTTT. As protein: CASSSIEKGTDTQYF.